This T cell receptor beta chain derives from a study of cytomegalovirus exposure and HLA in healthy donors. Overall study: Most genotyped donors, about 81% of around 370, had Caucasian-associated genetic ancestry.

Primers for the PCR totalled 60 Vbeta and 13 Jbeta. The data were produced by immunoSEQ multiplex PCR, yet TCRdb's version contains in-frame clones alone and is incomplete. The sample lists 150,000 to 200,000 clones, more than 65% seen once, with about 3% in the top ten. Broader study findings: Most TCRs appeared rarely, but some public TCRs recurred in many donors.

A single count supports this clone. Its specificity is not known. Germline values: CDR1 SNHLY, CDR2 FYNNEI. The CDR3 contains 14 residues. Trimming took 5 bases from V and 7 from J, leaving 15 bases between them. The TCR originated in a female donor in good health and CMV-seronegative. Sequenced: PBMCs. The chain links TRBV2 to TRBJ1-5; D is unclear. DNA of the CDR3: TGTGCCAGCAGTCCCTTGGGCATAAGGCAGCCCCAGCATTTT. It codes for CASSPLGIRQPQHF.